The clone carrying this TCR beta chain was counted at least ten times. Its antigen is unidentified. The authors built TCR beta libraries using iRepertoire HTBI primers and Arm-PCR of CDR3 regions. TCRdb recomputed calls from the multiplex PCR reads with MiXCR, one row per CDR3 protein. The table has around 480,000 distinct CDR3 sequences, under 20% seen once. The CDR3 totals 14 residues. Trimming cost V 5 bases and J 4 bases, with 14 bases left between them. The germline CDR1 and CDR2 sequences are SGHVS and FNYEAQ. The sample comes from a study of regulatory T cells in long-lasting Graves disease. Study as a whole: Graves' patients who were just diagnosed had used antithyroid drugs for under 3 months.

The time point here: newly diagnosed GD, antithyroid drugs for less than 3 months. Preparation of the TCR library used RNA extracted from PBMCs. By American Thyroid Association guidelines, Graves' disease was diagnosed in the cohort. EDTA tubes collected 7.5 to 9.5 milliliters of peripheral blood. Study-wide results and caveats: Favoring TRBV28, TRBJ1-2 and TRBJ2-5 was a feature seen in persistent disease.

The same specimen was also included in a second study, on T cells in Graves' hyperthyroidism and ophthalmopathy.

This receptor was obtained from a man aged 35 to 55 with Graves disease. The gene calls are TRBV7-6 and TRBJ1-1, with D possibly matching TRBD1 (5 bases). Sequencing used peripheral blood mononuclear cells (PBMCs), obtained at new diagnosis, from a patient treated with antithyroid drugs. The chain's CDR3 is CASSHLGASTEAFF. CDR3 sequence (DNA): TGTGCCAGCAGCCACCTCGGGGCTAGCACTGAAGCTTTCTTT.